This T cell receptor (beta chain) was captured in a study of low-dose radiotherapy and immunotherapy resistance in tumors. Study as a whole: The study delivered 0.5 Gy per fraction every 2 weeks to Cohort 1, totaling 6.5 Gy.

Patients eligible had advanced solid tumors without tumor-infiltrating lymphocytes. TRAV and TRBV primers primed cDNA for both TCRalpha and TCRbeta. A constant-region primer paired with the V-primer adapter amplified TCRs over about 19 PCR cycles. MiXCR, applied by TCRdb to the reads, yields one record per CDR3 protein. The sample lists about 6,200 distinct CDR3 sequences; about four fifths were seen once. This TCR derives from a human donor with advanced metastatic prostate, ovarian, gallbladder or colorectal cancer (not recorded which). This table probably holds off-target reads from a library built for another chain.

CDR3 region: CATSDLFNEQFF. The DNA for the CDR3 is TGTGCCACCAGTGATTTGTTCAATGAGCAGTTCTTC. The rearrangement links TRBV24-1 to TRBJ2-1; no definite D call. Germline V gene data show CDR1 as KGHDR and CDR2 as SFDVKD. The CDR3 is 12 amino acids. The V end lost 0 bases, the J end lost 6 bases, and 2 bases lay between the germline ends.